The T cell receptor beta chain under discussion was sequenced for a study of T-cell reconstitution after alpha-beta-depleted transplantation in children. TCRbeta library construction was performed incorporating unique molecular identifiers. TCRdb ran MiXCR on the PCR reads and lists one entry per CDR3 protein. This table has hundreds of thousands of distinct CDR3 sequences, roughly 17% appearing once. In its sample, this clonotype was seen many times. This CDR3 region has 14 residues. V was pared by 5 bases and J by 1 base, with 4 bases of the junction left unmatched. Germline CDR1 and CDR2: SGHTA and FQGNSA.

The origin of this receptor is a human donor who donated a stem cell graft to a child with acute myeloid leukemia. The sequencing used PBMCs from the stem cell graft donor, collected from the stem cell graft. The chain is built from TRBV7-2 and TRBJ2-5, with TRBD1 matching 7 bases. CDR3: CASSRDSLQETQYF. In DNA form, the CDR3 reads TGTGCCAGCAGCCGGGACAGCCTCCAAGAGACCCAGTACTTC.